One and the same sample provided the 13 T cell receptor beta chains below, sequenced in a study of T cell responses to AZD1222 COVID-19 vaccine (dated by TCRdb to 2020 to 2023). The library was produced with the immunoSEQ multiplex PCR assay. TCRdb took over this immuneACCESS table, retaining in-frame rearrangements with V and J assigned. Such tables are incomplete; in checked studies, under half of the missing clones stem from an unresolved V gene, and the remainder is unexplained. A total of 200,000 to 300,000 clones appear in this sample, roughly 93% of them only once. About 0.5% of the sample lies in the top ten. The time point label, as the study defines it: baseline before first vaccination. Sequencing used peripheral blood, obtained on day 0 of AZD1222 vaccination. These receptors all come from an adult in good health.

The chain links TRBV29-1 to TRBJ1-1, with D uncertain. CDR3 length: 13 amino acids. With 6 bases removed from V and 0 bases from J, the gap between germline ends came to 11 bases. Germline lookup yields CDR1 SQVTM and CDR2 ANQGSEA. The CDR3 DNA sequence: TGCAGCGTACGATCGGTCATGAACACTGAAGCTTTCTTT. Its protein product is CSVRSVMNTEAFF.

The rearrangement uses TRBV5-1 and TRBJ2-7, with a possible D match to TRBD2 (6 bases). Trimming removed 3 bases from V and 0 bases from J, with 13 bases in between. The CDR3 sequence is 15 residues long. Per the germline V gene, CDR1 is SGHRS and CDR2 is YFSETQ. The CDR3 DNA is TGCGCCAGCAGCTGGACCGGGACTCGCTCCTACGAGCAGTACTTC. The encoded protein is CASSWTGTRSYEQYF.

In its sample, this clone was seen once. The rearrangement uses TRBV4-2 and TRBJ2-1, with 10 nucleotides matching TRBD1. CDR1 and CDR2 (germline): LGHNA, YNFKEQ. V was clipped by 4 bases and J by 4 bases; unmatched bases: 13. The CDR3 has 18 amino acids. CDR3 in amino acids: CASSLNARQGAEYNEQFF. CDR3 sequence (DNA): TGTGCCAGCAGCCTAAATGCAAGACAGGGGGCGGAATACAATGAGCAGTTCTTC.

The J gene is TRBJ2-5, the V gene TRBV20-1; 11 bases are shared with TRBD1. The CDR3 runs to 13 residues. Germline CDR1 DFQATT, CDR2 SNEGSKA (reference sequence). The junction had 2 bases not matched to a gene; V was cut back by 3 bases and J by 5 bases. Written as DNA, the CDR3 is TGCAGTGCTAGTGGGACAGGGGGGGAGACCCAGTACTTC. This translates into CSASGTGGETQYF.

On this clone: A single base separates this from a much larger clone, so it may be a read error. The same CDR3 can be traced to other DNA sequences in this sample. The chain employs TRBV3-1 (or the pseudogene TRBV3-2) and TRBJ2-7; D is unclear. This CDR3 has 11 amino acids. V was clipped by 1 base and J by 3 bases, with 1 base between them. Per the germline V gene, CDR1 is LGHDT and CDR2 is YNNKEL (reference sequence). CDR3 nucleotide sequence: TGTGCCAGCAGCCAAGGCTACGAGCAGTACTTC. Its protein product is CASSQGYEQYF.

The V and J genes are TRBV6-5 and TRBJ2-7, with 7 bases that match TRBD1. J lost 2 bases, V lost 5 bases, and 3 bases had no gene match. This CDR3 spans 13 amino acids. The V gene's germline CDR1 is MNHEY and CDR2 SVGAGI. The chain's CDR3 is CASSLTGPYEQYF. The CDR3, as DNA: TGTGCCAGCAGTCTGACAGGGCCCTACGAGCAGTACTTC.

The chain is built from TRBV9 and TRBJ1-3; D remains ambiguous. The germline CDR1 and CDR2 sequences are SGDLS and YYNGEE. V was cut by 1 base and J by 0 bases, with 5 bases left in between. This CDR3 is built from 14 residues. CDR3 in amino acids: CASSVRNSGNTIYF. The CDR3 DNA reads TGTGCCAGCAGCGTACGCAACTCTGGAAACACCATATATTTT.

The V call is TRBV19, the J call TRBJ2-5, with 7 nucleotides matching TRBD2. The CDR3 is made up of 13 amino acids. The germline V gene encodes CDR1 LNHDA and CDR2 SQIVND (reference sequence). J lost 4 bases, V lost 3 bases, and 2 bases had no gene match. CDR3 sequence (DNA): TGTGCCAGTAGTATTCCGGGAGGAGAGACCCAGTACTTC. Translated: CASSIPGGETQYF.

The chain is built from TRBV9 and TRBJ2-3, with D perhaps matching TRBD1 (5 bases). Germline assignment: CDR1 SGDLS and CDR2 YYNGEE. The CDR3 loop spans 13 amino acids. V was clipped by 4 bases and J by 2 bases, with 8 bases between them. As DNA, the CDR3 is TGTGCCAGCAGCAGGACATTCACAGATACGCAGTATTTT. Its protein is CASSRTFTDTQYF.

The chain joins TRBV5-1 to TRBJ1-1, with 11 bases lining up with TRBD1. V was pared by 4 bases and J by 5 bases, with 7 bases of the junction left unmatched. Germline CDR1 is SGHRS and CDR2 is YFSETQ. CDR3 size: 15 residues. The CDR3 bases are TGCGCCAGCAGCAACAGGACAGGGGGCCTAACTGAAGCTTTCTTT. Translation: CASSNRTGGLTEAFF.

The V call is TRBV4-1, the J call TRBJ1-5, with D unresolved. The CDR3 runs 14 residues. The germline CDR1 and CDR2 sequences are MGHRA and YSYEKL. The V end lost 2 bases, the J end lost 4 bases, and 9 bases lay between the germline ends. The CDR3 spells CASSQPGRNQPQHF. The CDR3 DNA sequence: TGCGCCAGCAGCCAACCCGGTAGAAATCAGCCCCAGCATTTT.

This clone was detected only a few times. J is TRBJ1-1 and V is TRBV14, with 8 bases matching TRBD1. The germline V gene has CDR1 SGHDN and CDR2 FVKESK. V trimming: 4 bases; J trimming: 4 bases; junction bases outside the gene matches: 8. This CDR3 is built from 15 residues. CDR3 nucleotides: TGTGCCAGCAGCCCCATACAGGGGGATCGCACTGAAGCTTTCTTT. Translation: CASSPIQGDRTEAFF.

This rearrangement joins TRBV5-1 to TRBJ2-1; D may be TRBD1 (6 bases). The germline V gene encodes CDR1 SGHRS and CDR2 YFSETQ. Trimming removed 7 bases from V and 3 bases from J, with 11 bases in between. The CDR3 is 13 amino acids. Written as DNA, the CDR3 is TGCGCCAGCTACCAGGGGAGCTACAATGAGCAGTTCTTC. Amino acid sequence: CASYQGSYNEQFF. The full variable domain, completed using reference TRBV5-1 and TRBJ2-1, is KAGVTQTPRYLIKTRGQQVTLSCSPISGHRSVSWYQQTPGQGLQFLFEYFSETQRNKGNFPGRFSGRQFSNSRSEMNVSTLELGDSALYLCASYQGSYNEQFFGPGTRLTVL.